This entry concerns a single T cell receptor beta chain. What antigen it recognizes has not been identified. Base qualities are not recorded, but no much larger clone differs from it by a single base. TCRbeta CDR3 regions were amplified from genomic DNA using the immunoSEQ Assay, a bias-controlled multiplex PCR. The paper's data handling went like this. The number of nucleated cells in each sample was estimated by amplification of reference gene primers within the assay. Sequence reads were collapsed and filtered to measure the absolute abundance of every unique TCRbeta CDR3 rearrangement. For each sample, productive Simpson clonality was calculated by taking the square root of Simpson's diversity index across productive rearrangements. The table was pulled from immuneACCESS by TCRdb, which kept in-frame rearrangements only. Such tables lose some clones; where checked, under half of the loss comes from unresolved V genes, and the rest has no known cause. That table gives V, J and clone size, and the DNA gave D and trimming. This sample is represented by over 100,000 clones; around 86% of them were singletons. Roughly an eighth of the sample belongs to the ten largest clones.

The data were obtained in a study of blood T cell repertoires in COVID-19 (dated by TCRdb to the early 2020s). In the study overall: The collaborator samples originated in the United States, Italy and Spain and spanned the acute and convalescent phases of COVID-19. The material from the prospective study consisted of cDNA or gDNA derived from T cells, B-cell-depleted T cells, or PBMCs. Subjects who had been exposed to COVID-19, were actively infected with it, or had recovered from it provided the deeply sampled blood TCRbeta repertoires that made up the dataset. The repertoires were released in a freely available public database intended as a resource for research on the immune response to SARS-CoV-2. The samples were drawn from the first 160 participants of the ongoing ImmuneRACE study and from 1,254 subjects provided by 6 global collaborators. Nearly every sample came with metadata listing a de-identified subject ID, COVID-19 status, age in years and sex. Where available, HLA class I and class II types were taken from metadata supplied by the sample provider and were not determined by assay-based typing. Study-level results and caveats: The amount of clinical and demographic metadata varied by source and participant and was provided uncurated.

The CDR3 holds 16 amino acids from the cysteine to the phenylalanine. This entry keeps only the CDR3 DNA: 48 bases, framed from base 1. V is pared back by 0 bases and J by 7 bases, with 19 bases lying between the germline termini. CDR1 and CDR2 are read off the germline V gene (reference sequence) as SGHNT and YYREEE. In Seattle, one collaborating source enrolled patients while the infection was active and tracked those patients longitudinally over the course of disease. Whole blood was collected in K2EDTA tubes by collaborating institutions according to the institutions' own protocols. For TCRbeta analysis, collaborators shipped samples in one of three forms: frozen whole blood, isolated PBMCs, or DNA extracted from either of those sample types.

Sequenced sample: peripheral blood. This receptor was obtained from a woman in her 70s with COVID-19, enrolled during active disease. The V and J segments used are TRBV5-4 and TRBJ1-2; the D region possibly corresponds to TRBD1 (6 bases align). The DNA reads as follows: TGTGCCAGCAGCTTGGGGTCAATAGGGGCCAGGGGTGGCTACACCTTC. Translated, this is CASSLGSIGARGGYTF. Extended through the reference TRBV5-4 and TRBJ1-2 proteins, this CDR3 yields the full variable domain: ETGVTQSPTHLIKTRGQQVTLRCSSQSGHNTVSWYQQALGQGPQFIFQYYREEENGRGNFPPRFSGLQFPNYSSELNVNALELDDSALYLCASSLGSIGARGGYTFGSGTRLTVV.